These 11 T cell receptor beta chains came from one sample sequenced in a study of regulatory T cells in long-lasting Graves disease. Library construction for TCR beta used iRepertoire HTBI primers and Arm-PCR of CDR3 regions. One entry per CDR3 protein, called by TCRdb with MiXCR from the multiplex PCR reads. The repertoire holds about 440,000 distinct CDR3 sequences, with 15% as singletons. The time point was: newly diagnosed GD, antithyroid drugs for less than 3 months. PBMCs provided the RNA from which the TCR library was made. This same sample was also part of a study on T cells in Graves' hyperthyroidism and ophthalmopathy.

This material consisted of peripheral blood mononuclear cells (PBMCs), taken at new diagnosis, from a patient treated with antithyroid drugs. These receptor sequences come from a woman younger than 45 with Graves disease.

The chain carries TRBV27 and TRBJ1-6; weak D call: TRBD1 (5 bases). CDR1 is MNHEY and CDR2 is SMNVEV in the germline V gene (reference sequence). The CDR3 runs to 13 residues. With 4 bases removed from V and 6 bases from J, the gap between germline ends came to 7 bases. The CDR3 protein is CASSSGGNSPLHF. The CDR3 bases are TGTGCCAGCAGTTCCGGGGGTAATTCACCCCTCCACTTT.

The CDR3 sequence is CSARAANTGELFF. CDR3 bases: TGCAGTGCTAGAGCAGCGAACACCGGGGAGCTGTTTTTT. V and J are TRBV20-1 and TRBJ2-2; D gene uncertain. Germline CDR1 is DFQATT and CDR2 is SNEGSKA (reference sequence). Trimming pared 1 base from V and 0 bases from J, leaving 3 bases between. The CDR3 length is 13 residues.

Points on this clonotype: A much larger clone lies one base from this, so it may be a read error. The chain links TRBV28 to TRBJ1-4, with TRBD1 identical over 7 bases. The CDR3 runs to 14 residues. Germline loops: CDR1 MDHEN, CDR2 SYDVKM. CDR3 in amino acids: CASSQGGTNENLFF. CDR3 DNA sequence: TGTGCCAGCAGTCAAGGGGGCACAAATGAAAACCTGTTTTTT.

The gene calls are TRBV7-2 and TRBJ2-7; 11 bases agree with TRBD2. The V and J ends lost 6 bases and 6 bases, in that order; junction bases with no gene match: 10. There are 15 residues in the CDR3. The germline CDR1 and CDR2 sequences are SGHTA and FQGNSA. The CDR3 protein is CASSHLAGGNREQYF. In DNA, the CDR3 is TGTGCCAGCAGTCACCTAGCGGGAGGCAACCGCGAGCAGTACTTC.

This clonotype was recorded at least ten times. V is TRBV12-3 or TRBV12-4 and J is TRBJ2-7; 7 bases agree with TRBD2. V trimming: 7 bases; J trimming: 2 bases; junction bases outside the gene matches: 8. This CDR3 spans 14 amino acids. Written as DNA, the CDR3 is TGTGCCAGCACTACCGTAGCGGGTGCCTACGAGCAGTACTTC. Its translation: CASTTVAGAYEQYF.

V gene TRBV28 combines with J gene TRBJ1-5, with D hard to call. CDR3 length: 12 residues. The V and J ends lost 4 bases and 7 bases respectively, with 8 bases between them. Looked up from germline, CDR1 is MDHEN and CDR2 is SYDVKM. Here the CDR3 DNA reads TGTGCCAGCAGTTCCTCACTGCAGCCCCAGCATTTT. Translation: CASSSSLQPQHF.

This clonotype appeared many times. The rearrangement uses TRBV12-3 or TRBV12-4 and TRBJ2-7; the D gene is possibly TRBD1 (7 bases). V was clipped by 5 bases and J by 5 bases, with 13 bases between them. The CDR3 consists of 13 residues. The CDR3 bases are TGTGCCAGCAGTGGGCAGGGGGGCGACGAGCAGTACTTC. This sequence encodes CASSGQGGDEQYF.

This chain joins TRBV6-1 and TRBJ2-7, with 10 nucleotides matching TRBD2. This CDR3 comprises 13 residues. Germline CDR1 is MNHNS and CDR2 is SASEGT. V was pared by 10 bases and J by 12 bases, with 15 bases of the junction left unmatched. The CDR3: CATTSGPSSFAYF. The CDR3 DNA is TGTGCCACGACTAGCGGGCCCTCTTCTTTTGCGTACTTC.

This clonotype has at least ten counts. This chain's CDR3 is CASSSGGHEQYF. The DNA of the CDR3 is TGTGCCAGCAGTTCGGGGGGCCACGAGCAGTACTTC. The rearrangement joins TRBV2 to TRBJ2-7; D might be TRBD2 (7 bases). Trimming stripped 5 bases from V and 5 bases from J, with 10 bases between. The CDR3 runs 12 residues. CDR1 and CDR2 from the germline V gene are SNHLY and FYNNEI.

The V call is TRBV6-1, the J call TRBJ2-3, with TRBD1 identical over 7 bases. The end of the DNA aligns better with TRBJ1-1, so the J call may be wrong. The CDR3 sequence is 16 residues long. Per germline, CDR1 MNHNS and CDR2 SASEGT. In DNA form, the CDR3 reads TGTGCCAGCAGTGAACTAACCGGAACAGGGGAGGGGGCAGCTTTCTTT. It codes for CASSELTGTGEGAAFF.

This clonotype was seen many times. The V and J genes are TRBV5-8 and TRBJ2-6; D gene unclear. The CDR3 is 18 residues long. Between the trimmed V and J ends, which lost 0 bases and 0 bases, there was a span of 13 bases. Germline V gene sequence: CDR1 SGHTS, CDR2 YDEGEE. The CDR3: CASSLGALQDSGANVLTF. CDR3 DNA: TGTGCCAGCAGCTTGGGAGCCCTGCAGGACTCTGGGGCCAACGTCCTGACTTTC. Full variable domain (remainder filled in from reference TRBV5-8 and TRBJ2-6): EAGVTQSPTHLIKTRGQQATLRCSPISGHTSVYWYQQALGLGLQFLLWYDEGEERNRGNFPPRFSGRQFPNYSSELNVNALELEDSALYLCASSLGALQDSGANVLTFGAGSRLTVL.